The 7 T cell receptor beta chains below all came from one sample that was sequenced in a study of a mutant IDH1 vaccine in newly diagnosed glioma. This sample's time point: baseline, week 1 (first vaccination visit). Stated treatment: pre-vaccination baseline after standard-of-care therapy. Method: immunoSEQ multiplex PCR; TCRdb's copy keeps in-frame clones and lacks some. The sample consists of about 38,000 clones, roughly three quarters of them appearing once. This specimen was PBMCs, taken from a glioma patient treated with radiotherapy, temozolomide or both. The receptors stem from a man in his forties or fifties with glioma. Some clones in this sample may be carry-over from other donors' samples.

This sequence joins TRBV6-5 and TRBJ1-2; TRBD1 is a possible D gene (5 bases). The germline V gene encodes CDR1 MNHEY and CDR2 SVGAGI. This CDR3 contains 14 residues. V lost 2 bases to trimming and J lost 5 bases, with 12 bases between them. The CDR3 sequence: CASSYGPGPYGYTF. For the CDR3, the DNA is TGTGCCAGCAGTTACGGGCCAGGGCCTTATGGCTACACCTTC.

The V gene is TRBV19, the J gene TRBJ1-2; D gene ambiguous. The CDR3 loop spans 12 amino acids. V was cut by 2 bases and J by 3 bases, with 4 bases left in between. Looked up from germline, CDR1 is LNHDA and CDR2 is SQIVND (reference sequence). CDR3 DNA sequence: TGTGCCAGTAGTATATCGGACTATGGCTACACCTTC. Translated: CASSISDYGYTF. Full variable domain (outside the CDR3, taken from reference TRBV19 and TRBJ1-2): DGGITQSPKYLFRKEGQNVTLSCEQNLNHDAMYWYRQDPGQGLRLIYYSQIVNDFQKGDIAEGYSVSREKKESFPLTVTSAQKNPTAFYLCASSISDYGYTFGSGTRLTVV.

This clone was detected only once. CDR3 amino acids: CASSPGWGQDIEQYF. The CDR3 coding sequence is TGTGCCAGCAGCCCCGGGTGGGGACAGGATATCGAGCAGTACTTC. The genes are TRBV7-9 and TRBJ2-7; TRBD1 aligns across 8 bases. The CDR3 runs to 15 residues. The ends lost 5 bases at V and 6 bases at J; junction bases unmatched: 12. Per the germline V gene, CDR1 is SEHNR and CDR2 is FQNEAQ (reference sequence).

The genes are TRBV7-9 and TRBJ1-1, with D unclear. In germline, CDR1 is SEHNR, CDR2 FQNEAQ (reference sequence). The ends were cut back, 4 bases at V and 6 bases at J, with 12 bases in the middle. The CDR3 consists of 13 residues. This chain's CDR3 is CASSSPYRPEAFF. Written as DNA, the CDR3 is TGTGCCAGCAGCTCCCCCTACCGGCCTGAAGCTTTCTTT.

The V and J genes are TRBV5-6 and TRBJ2-2, with TRBD2 identical over 9 bases. CDR1 is SGHDT and CDR2 is YYEEEE in the germline V gene. Trimming at V came to 2 bases and at J to 0 bases, leaving 8 bases not matched to a gene. CDR3 length equals 18 residues. CDR3 DNA sequence: TGTGCCAGCAGCTTTACTTTAGCGGGGGTCCCGAACACCGGGGAGCTGTTTTTT. Amino acids: CASSFTLAGVPNTGELFF.

This clone was seen a few times. The rearrangement links TRBV7-9 to TRBJ1-1; D remains unclear. Germline V lookup: CDR1 SEHNR, CDR2 FQNEAQ (reference sequence). CDR3 length: 13 amino acids. The germline V and J ends were trimmed by 11 bases and 3 bases, with 16 bases remaining between them. This CDR3 is CAGNVLGYTEAFF. CDR3 coding DNA: TGTGCCGGCAACGTACTAGGGTACACTGAAGCTTTCTTT. The variable domain in full, completed from reference TRBV7-9 and TRBJ1-1, reads DTGVSQNPRHKITKRGQNVTFRCDPISEHNRLYWYRQTLGQGPEFLTYFQNEAQLEKSRLLSDRFSAERPKGSFSTLEIQRTEQGDSAMYLCAGNVLGYTEAFFGQGTRLTVV.

The chain has TRBV29-1 and TRBJ1-1, with D perhaps TRBD1 (5 bases). Between the trimmed V and J ends, which lost 4 bases and 4 bases, there was a span of 16 bases. The CDR3 has 14 amino acids. Germline CDR1 reads SQVTM; CDR2 reads ANQGSEA. CDR3 sequence: CSVGEGGGFTEAFF. The CDR3 nucleotides are TGCAGCGTTGGGGAGGGTGGGGGGTTCACTGAAGCTTTCTTT.